This TCR beta chain is from a study of Graves' ophthalmopathy and Graves' hyperthyroidism. General observations from the study: Using a 13-signature model, the authors split ophthalmopathy from stable hyperthyroidism, with approximately 88% sensitivity and 70% to 83% specificity.

Scientists amplified the TCR beta CDR3 regions from RNA transcripts. An opening RT-PCR round employed HTBI primers and preceded a second-round multiplex PCR. TCRdb passed the multiplex PCR reads through MiXCR, listing each CDR3 protein once. The sample holds hundreds of thousands of distinct CDR3 sequences; 20% to 25% are singletons and the top ten take roughly 44%. This clonotype has at least ten counts. The antigen is unknown. Orbital computed tomography and thyroid ultrasound, along with TRAb, serum thyroxine and clinical symptoms, underpinned diagnosis. As the starting material, roughly 9.8 ml of fresh peripheral blood yielded the PBMCs. Germline V lookup: CDR1 SNHLY, CDR2 FYNNEI. The ends were cut back, 8 bases at V and 0 bases at J, with 19 bases in the middle. This CDR3 is built from 16 residues.

Material: peripheral blood. The receptor comes from a woman aged 50 to 60 with Graves' ophthalmopathy. The chain carries TRBV2 and TRBJ1-2; D gene ambiguous. The CDR3 spells CASLHPADTTNYGYTF. DNA of the CDR3: TGTGCCAGCCTCCACCCGGCAGACACCACTAACTATGGCTACACCTTC. The whole variable domain, remainder taken from reference TRBV2 and TRBJ1-2, is EPEVTQTPSHQVTQMGQEVILRCVPISNHLYFYWYRQILGQKVEFLVSFYNNEISEKSEIFDDQFSVERPDGSNFTLKIRSTKLEDSAMYFCASLHPADTTNYGYTFGSGTRLTVV.